The table lists the clone carrying this T cell receptor (beta chain) with a few counts. Its target is not known. The cDNA had a unique molecular identifier and a template-switch universal primer site. TCRdb re-analysed the 5' RACE reads in MiXCR, keeping a single row per CDR3 protein. The table includes 1.5 million to 2 million distinct CDR3 sequences, under 35% detected once. CDR1 SGHDN and CDR2 FVKESK come from the germline V gene. CDR3 length: 14 amino acids. The data originate from a study of identical twins. Study-wide findings and caveats: A lower insertion count was a feature of abundant cord blood beta clonotypes, with no such feature in memory repertoires.

There were only healthy Caucasians among the donors. This chain links TRBV14 with TRBJ2-4; maybe TRBD2 (5 bases). The DNA matches TRBJ2-5 better at its end, which makes the J call doubtful. The clonotype originates from a newborn girl in good health. The sequenced sample was cord blood. The CDR3 protein is CASSQDTGGETQYF. The CDR3 DNA sequence: TGTGCCAGCAGCCAAGATACGGGCGGGGAGACCCAGTACTTC.